This TCR beta chain was captured in a study of shared clonotypes between healthy human individuals. CD8 cells regarded as naive lacked CD45RO, were positively chosen for CCR7, and omitted terminally differentiated effector memory CD45RA+ cells. This clone was observed once. Replicate PCRs run on sorted subsets employed approximately 0.2 ug DNA, tens of thousands of T cell genomes. The repertoire was sequenced with immunoSEQ multiplex PCR; TCRdb's copy has only in-frame clones and lacks some. Here the sample spans approximately 2,200,000 clones, around 93% being singletons. Per the germline V gene, CDR1 is MDHEN and CDR2 is SYDVKM. The CDR3 loop spans 17 amino acids. The junction had 14 bases not matched to a gene; V was cut back by 1 base and J by 5 bases.

The chain uses TRBV28 and TRBJ2-7; TRBD2 matches at 7 bases. The sequenced sample was naive CD8+ T cells from PBMCs. This TCR came from a man aged 18 to 30 in good health. Some clones in this sample may be carry-over from other donors' samples. The DNA of the CDR3 is TGTGCCAGCAGTTTATTTTTGAGCGGGAAGTTTGTCCACGAGCAGTACTTC. It encodes CASSLFLSGKFVHEQYF.